The clone carrying this T cell receptor (beta chain) was observed a few times. The antigen is unknown. No patient had received any treatment before thyroid surgery. The data are from a study of metastatic and nonmetastatic thyroid tumors. Study-level information: Repertoires from blood and tumor or nodule tissue of malignant and benign thyroid patients were compared.

Per the authors' pipeline: Clinicopathological groups differed in CDR3, with these differences serving to build a distant-metastasis classifier for papillary thyroid cancer. TCRdb re-called the PCR reads through MiXCR. None of the V and J calls come from the authors' own analysis; TCRdb made them. The repertoire has 50,000 to 65,000 clones, under 5% of them found once; the top ten carry around 24%. This CDR3 has 13 amino acids. Germline values: CDR1 MDHEN, CDR2 SYDVKM. V was clipped by 10 bases and J by 5 bases; unmatched bases: 8. The study, taken as a whole, reports: Across blood and tumor, TCR beta diversity in malignant thyroid tumors was reportedly significantly higher than in benign nodules.

The sequenced sample was blood. The sequence came from a female donor with papillary thyroid cancer or a benign thyroid nodule (not recorded which). Some clones in this sample may be carry-over from other donors' samples. The rearrangement joins TRBV28 to TRBJ2-7, with 10 bases fitting TRBD2. The chain's CDR3 is CATASGSNNEQYF. Written as DNA, the CDR3 is TGTGCCACCGCTAGCGGGAGTAATAACGAGCAGTACTTC.